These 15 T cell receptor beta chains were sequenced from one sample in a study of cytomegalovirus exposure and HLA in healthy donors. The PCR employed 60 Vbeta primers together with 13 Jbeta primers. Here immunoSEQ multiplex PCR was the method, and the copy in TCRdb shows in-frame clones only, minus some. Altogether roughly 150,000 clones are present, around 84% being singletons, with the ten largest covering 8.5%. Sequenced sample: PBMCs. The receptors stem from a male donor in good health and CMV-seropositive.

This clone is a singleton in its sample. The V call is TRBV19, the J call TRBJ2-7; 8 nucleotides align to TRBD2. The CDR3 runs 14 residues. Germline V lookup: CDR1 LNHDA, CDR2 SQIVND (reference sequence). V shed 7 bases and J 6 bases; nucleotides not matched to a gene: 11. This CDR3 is CASKRETSIGEQYF. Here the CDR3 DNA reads TGTGCCAGTAAGCGGGAGACGAGTATAGGCGAGCAGTACTTC.

Here the CDR3 reads CAISGGPSADTQYF. The CDR3, as DNA: TGTGCCATCAGTGGGGGCCCAAGCGCAGATACGCAGTATTTT. This rearrangement joins TRBV10-3 to TRBJ2-3; the D gene is possibly TRBD1 (5 bases). The CDR3 totals 14 residues. CDR1 is ENHRY and CDR2 is SYGVKD in the germline V gene. V was clipped by 4 bases and J by 4 bases, with 12 bases between them.

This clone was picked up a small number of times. For the CDR3, the DNA is TGCGCCAGCAGCCAAGTGAGCGCAGGGGGAACCTATGGCTACACCTTC. It yields the protein CASSQVSAGGTYGYTF. The rearrangement uses TRBV4-3 and TRBJ1-2, with TRBD1 matching over 7 bases. Germline V CDR1 and CDR2: LGHNA, YSLEER. The CDR3 extends over 16 amino acids. V gave up 1 base and J gave up 4 bases; unmatched junction bases: 9.

CDR3 nucleotides: TGTGCCAGCAGCTTGACAGGGGGCTTTTTGGGGGGGGCCAACGTCCTGACTTTC. As protein: CASSLTGGFLGGANVLTF. The J gene is TRBJ2-6, the V gene TRBV5-4, with 9 bases identical to TRBD1. The junction had 9 bases not matched to a gene; V was cut back by 1 base and J by 4 bases. CDR3 length: 18 amino acids. Germline lookup yields CDR1 SGHNT and CDR2 YYREEE (reference sequence).

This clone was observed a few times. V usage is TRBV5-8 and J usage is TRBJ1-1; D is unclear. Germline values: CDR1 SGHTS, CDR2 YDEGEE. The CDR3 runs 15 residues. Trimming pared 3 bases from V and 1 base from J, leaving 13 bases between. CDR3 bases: TGTGCCAGCAGCTATCTTTTTGGGCCGAACACTGAAGCTTTCTTT. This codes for CASSYLFGPNTEAFF.

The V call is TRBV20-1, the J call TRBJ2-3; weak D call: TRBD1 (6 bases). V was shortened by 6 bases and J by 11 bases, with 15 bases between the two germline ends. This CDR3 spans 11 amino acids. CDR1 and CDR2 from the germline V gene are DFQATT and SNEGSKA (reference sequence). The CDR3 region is CSAALGQLQYF. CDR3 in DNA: TGCAGTGCGGCTTTGGGACAACTGCAGTATTTT.

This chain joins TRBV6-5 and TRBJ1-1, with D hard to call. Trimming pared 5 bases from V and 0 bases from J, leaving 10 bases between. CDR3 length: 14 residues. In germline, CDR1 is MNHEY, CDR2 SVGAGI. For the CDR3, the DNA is TGTGCCAGCAGTGTTAAGCGTCTGAACACTGAAGCTTTCTTT. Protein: CASSVKRLNTEAFF.

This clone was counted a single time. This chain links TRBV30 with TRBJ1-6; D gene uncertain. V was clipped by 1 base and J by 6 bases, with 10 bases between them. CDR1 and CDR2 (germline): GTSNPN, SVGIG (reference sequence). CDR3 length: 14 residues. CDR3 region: CAWSEPRLNSPLHF. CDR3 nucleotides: TGTGCCTGGAGTGAACCGCGCCTTAATTCACCCCTCCACTTT.

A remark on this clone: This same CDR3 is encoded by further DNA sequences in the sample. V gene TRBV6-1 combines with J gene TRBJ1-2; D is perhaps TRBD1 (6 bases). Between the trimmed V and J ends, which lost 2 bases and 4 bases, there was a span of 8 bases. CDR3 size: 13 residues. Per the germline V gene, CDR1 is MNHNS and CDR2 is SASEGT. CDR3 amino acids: CASSETGPYGYTF. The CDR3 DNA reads TGTGCCAGCAGTGAAACAGGGCCCTATGGCTACACCTTC.

CDR3 loop: CASSQDSAQGIGPLHF. The CDR3 DNA is TGCGCCAGCAGCCAAGATTCGGCACAGGGGATCGGGCCCCTCCACTTT. The rearrangement joins TRBV4-1 to TRBJ1-6, with TRBD1 identical over 7 bases. CDR1 is MGHRA, CDR2 YSYEKL, per germline. V dropped 0 bases and J dropped 13; count of bases not matched to a gene: 12. The CDR3 is 16 residues long.

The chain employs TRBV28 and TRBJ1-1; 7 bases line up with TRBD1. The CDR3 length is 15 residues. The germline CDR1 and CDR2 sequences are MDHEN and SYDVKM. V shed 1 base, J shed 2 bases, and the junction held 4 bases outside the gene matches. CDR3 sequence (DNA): TGTGCCAGCAGTTTATCAGGGGGTGGTAACACTGAAGCTTTCTTT. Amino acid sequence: CASSLSGGGNTEAFF.

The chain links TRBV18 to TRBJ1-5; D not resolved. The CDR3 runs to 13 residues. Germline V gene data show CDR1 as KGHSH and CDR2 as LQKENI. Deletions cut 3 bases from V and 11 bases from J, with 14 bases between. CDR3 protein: CASSPPSSVAQHF. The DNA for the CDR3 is TGTGCCAGCTCACCCCCCTCATCAGTGGCCCAGCATTTT.

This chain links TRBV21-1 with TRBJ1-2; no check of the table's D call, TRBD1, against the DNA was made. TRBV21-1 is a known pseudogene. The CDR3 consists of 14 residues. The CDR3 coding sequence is TGTGCCAGCAGCAAAGGGGCAGACCTGGGCGGCTACACCTTC. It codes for CASSKGADLGGYTF.

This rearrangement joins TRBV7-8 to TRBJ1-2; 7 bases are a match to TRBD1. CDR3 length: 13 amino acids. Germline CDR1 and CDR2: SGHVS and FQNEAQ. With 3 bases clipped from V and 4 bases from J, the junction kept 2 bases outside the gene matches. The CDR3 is CASSFRQGYGYTF. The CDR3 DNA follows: TGTGCCAGCAGCTTTCGACAGGGCTATGGCTACACCTTC.

The chain's CDR3 is CASSTSMGRGSGYTEAFF. The DNA of the CDR3 is TGTGCCAGTAGTACCTCAATGGGCAGGGGGAGCGGGTACACTGAAGCTTTCTTT. The rearrangement links TRBV19 to TRBJ1-1; 7 bases align to TRBD1. Trimming took 4 bases from V and 3 from J; bases not matched to a gene: 17. The CDR3 is 18 residues long. Germline CDR1 and CDR2: LNHDA and SQIVND (reference sequence).